This T cell receptor (beta chain) was retrieved from a study of CD8 T cells in Susac syndrome. Germline V gene data show CDR1 as MGHDK and CDR2 as SYGVNS. V lost 1 base to trimming and J lost 7 bases; unmatched junction nucleotides: 10. CDR3 length equals 15 residues. Random hexamers were used to reverse transcribe an amount of roughly 0.5 to 1 ug RNA. Amplification of TCR beta CDR3 used immunoSEQ multiplex PCR across 54 Vbeta and 13 Jbeta. TCRdb reprocessed the immunoSEQ multiplex PCR reads via MiXCR and lists one record per CDR3 protein. The sample includes under 200,000 distinct CDR3 sequences, approximately 95% of them seen just once.

This sequence was found in a human donor with multiple sclerosis. V gene TRBV25-1 combines with J gene TRBJ2-7; TRBD1 agrees at 7 bases. The material sequenced was CD8+ T cells from PBMCs. Written as DNA, the CDR3 is TGTGCCAGCAGTGAATGGGAGACAGGGTTGAGAGAGCAGTACTTC. Encoded protein: CASSEWETGLREQYF.